The next 23 T cell receptor beta chains were all read from a single sample in a study of shared clonotypes between healthy human individuals. Profiled with immunoSEQ multiplex PCR; TCRdb holds only in-frame clones, not every one. This table holds more than 2 million clones, 85% to 95% found once. Specimen: naive CD4+ T cells sorted from blood. Subset noted: CD45RA+ positively selected. Receptors originate from a man aged 18 to 35 in good health.

The CDR3 sequence is CAWSLRAEAFF. CDR3 coding DNA: TGTGCCTGGAGCCTCCGAGCAGAAGCTTTCTTT. The V gene is TRBV30, the J gene TRBJ1-1; D unclear. V lost 3 bases, J lost 8 bases, and 10 bases lay in between. The CDR3 covers 11 residues. Per germline, CDR1 GTSNPN and CDR2 SVGIG (reference sequence).

This clone was seen many times. This sequence joins TRBV7-6 and TRBJ1-1, with D unclear. The germline V gene has CDR1 SGHVS and CDR2 FNYEAQ. The V end was cut by 1 base, the J end by 1 base, with 7 bases between. The CDR3 runs to 14 residues. The CDR3 bases are TGTGCCAGCAGCTTAGTTGCATCGAACACTGAAGCTTTCTTT. It is translated as CASSLVASNTEAFF.

As to this clone: Other DNA sequences of this sample code for an identical CDR3. The V gene is TRBV6-5, the J gene TRBJ2-7, with 7 bases identical to TRBD1. J was trimmed by 4 bases and V by 8 bases; bases with no gene match: 8. Germline loops: CDR1 MNHEY, CDR2 SVGAGI. CDR3 length: 13 amino acids. The CDR3, as DNA: TGTGCCAGCTCCCGAGGGGGCGGTTACGAGCAGTACTTC. This sequence encodes CASSRGGGYEQYF.

The chain carries TRBV7-2 and TRBJ2-7; TRBD1 matches 9 bases. The CDR3 consists of 14 residues. The ends lost 2 bases at V and 5 bases at J; junction bases unmatched: 4. Germline CDR1 is SGHTA and CDR2 is FQGNSA. CDR3 amino acids: CASSLNRGLDEQYF. In nucleotides, the CDR3 is TGTGCCAGCAGCTTAAACAGGGGGCTGGACGAGCAGTACTTC.

V and J are TRBV30 and TRBJ2-3; TRBD2 might be the D (5 bases). Germline V lookup: CDR1 GTSNPN, CDR2 SVGIG (reference sequence). This CDR3 comprises 13 residues. Trimming left V 3 bases short and J 3 bases short, with 10 bases between. CDR3 DNA sequence: TGTGCCTGGAGCCGGGGAGCGACAGATACGCAGTATTTT. Protein product: CAWSRGATDTQYF. The whole variable domain, remainder taken from reference TRBV30 and TRBJ2-3, is SQTIHQWPATLVQPVGSPLSLECTVEGTSNPNLYWYRQAAGRGLQLLFYSVGIGQISSEVPQNLSASRPQDRQFILSSKKLLLSDSGFYLCAWSRGATDTQYFGPGTRLTVL.

This chain links TRBV10-3 with TRBJ1-3; TRBD1 matches at 7 bases. Trimming removed 7 bases from V and 0 bases from J; junction bases left unmatched: 6. The germline V gene encodes CDR1 ENHRY and CDR2 SYGVKD. The CDR3 is 15 amino acids. CDR3 sequence: CAIKPGQHSGNTIYF. DNA for the CDR3: TGTGCCATCAAGCCGGGACAGCACTCTGGAAACACCATATATTTT.

The gene calls are TRBV10-3 and TRBJ1-1; D is perhaps TRBD1 (5 bases). Germline CDR1 reads ENHRY; CDR2 reads SYGVKD. Trimming left V 4 bases short and J 2 bases short, with 11 bases between. This CDR3 is built from 14 residues. The CDR3 region is CAISGGTDNTEAFF. The CDR3 DNA reads as TGTGCCATCAGTGGCGGGACGGACAACACTGAAGCTTTCTTT.

The chain combines TRBV11-3 with TRBJ2-2, with TRBD1 matching over 8 bases. Germline-derived CDR1 and CDR2 are SGHNT and YENEEA. V dropped 4 bases and J dropped 6; count of bases not matched to a gene: 7. The CDR3 has 15 amino acids. In nucleotides, the CDR3 is TGTGCCAGCAGCTCCGGACAGGGCTCGGCCGGGGAGCTGTTTTTT. This sequence encodes CASSSGQGSAGELFF.

V is TRBV28 and J is TRBJ1-2, with D tentatively TRBD1 (5 bases). V lost 2 bases, J lost 8 bases, and 15 bases lay in between. CDR3 length equals 14 residues. Germline V gene sequence: CDR1 MDHEN, CDR2 SYDVKM. The CDR3 region is CASSLPDSRGGYTF. The CDR3, as DNA: TGTGCCAGCAGTTTACCTGACAGTCGGGGCGGCTACACCTTC.

This chain uses TRBV29-1 with TRBJ2-5; no definite D call. Trimming removed 2 bases from V and 3 bases from J, with 7 bases in between. Germline lookup yields CDR1 SQVTM and CDR2 ANQGSEA. The CDR3 is made up of 12 amino acids. The CDR3: CSVEKLEETQYF. DNA for the CDR3: TGCAGCGTTGAAAAGCTAGAAGAGACCCAGTACTTC.

The V call is TRBV2, the J call TRBJ2-5; TRBD1 or TRBD2 may be the D gene (5 bases each). The germline V and J ends were trimmed by 0 bases and 7 bases, with 15 bases remaining between them. This CDR3 has 15 amino acids. Germline CDR1 SNHLY, CDR2 FYNNEI. This CDR3 reads CASSEARPGTWTQYF. DNA for the CDR3: TGTGCCAGCAGTGAAGCGCGTCCCGGGACGTGGACCCAGTACTTC. Based on the CDR3 plus reference TRBV2 and TRBJ2-5, the full variable domain is EPEVTQTPSHQVTQMGQEVILRCVPISNHLYFYWYRQILGQKVEFLVSFYNNEISEKSEIFDDQFSVERPDGSNFTLKIRSTKLEDSAMYFCASSEARPGTWTQYFGPGTRLLVL.

Details on this clone: The sample carries other DNA sequences with the same CDR3. The chain joins TRBV10-3 to TRBJ2-7, with TRBD2 as a possible D gene (5 bases). The CDR3 runs to 13 residues. V lost 0 bases, J lost 3 bases, and 6 bases lay in between. Germline assignment: CDR1 ENHRY and CDR2 SYGVKD. CDR3: CAISESGSYEQYF. The CDR3 DNA reads TGTGCCATCAGTGAGTCAGGGAGCTACGAGCAGTACTTC.

CDR3 sequence reads: CASSEEGQAAGANTGELFF. The CDR3 nucleotides read TGTGCCAGCAGTGAAGAAGGACAGGCAGCAGGGGCGAACACCGGGGAGCTGTTTTTT. The chain is built from TRBV6-1 and TRBJ2-2; TRBD1 matches at 7 bases. Losses at the gene ends were 1 base for V and 0 bases for J; bases not matched to a gene: 11. Germline assignment: CDR1 MNHNS and CDR2 SASEGT. The CDR3 extends over 19 amino acids.

J is TRBJ1-1 and V is TRBV21-1; TRBD1, the D gene given by the table, was not confirmed from the DNA. TRBV21-1 is reported as a pseudogene. This CDR3 spans 17 amino acids. CDR3 bases: TGTGCCAGCAGACCCCCTGTACAGGGGATAATTGGCACTGAAGCTTTCTTT. As protein: CASRPPVQGIIGTEAFF.

Comment on this clone: At one end, the junction sequence differs from germline, possibly due to a read error. Other DNA sequences from this sample encode an identical CDR3 as well. The chain is built from TRBV5-1 and TRBJ2-5; D might be TRBD1 or TRBD2, each matching 5 bases. Germline CDR1 is SGHRS and CDR2 is YFSETQ. There are 13 residues in the CDR3. DNA for the CDR3: TGCGCCAGCAGTTTGGGGGTTGTGGAGACCCAGTACTTC. It codes for CASSLGVVETQYF. The full variable domain, in which reference TRBV5-1 and TRBJ2-5 provide the parts outside the CDR3, is KAGVTQTPRYLIKTRGQQVTLSCSPISGHRSVSWYQQTPGQGLQFLFEYFSETQRNKGNFPGRFSGRQFSNSRSEMNVSTLELGDSALYLCASSLGVVETQYFGPGTRLLVL.

The chain combines TRBV2 with TRBJ2-7; 7 bases are a match to TRBD1. The germline V gene encodes CDR1 SNHLY and CDR2 FYNNEI. The CDR3 extends over 16 amino acids. With 6 bases clipped from V and 3 bases from J, the junction kept 14 bases outside the gene matches. The CDR3 DNA sequence: TGTGCCAGCAGAACAAACCGGGACAGTTATCGCTACGAGCAGTACTTC. It specifies CASRTNRDSYRYEQYF. The complete variable domain, with remaining parts taken from reference TRBV2 and TRBJ2-7, reads EPEVTQTPSHQVTQMGQEVILRCVPISNHLYFYWYRQILGQKVEFLVSFYNNEISEKSEIFDDQFSVERPDGSNFTLKIRSTKLEDSAMYFCASRTNRDSYRYEQYFGPGTRLTVT.

CDR3 sequence: CASSQVTGLGTQYF. The CDR3 coding sequence is TGTGCCAGCAGTCAGGTCACGGGTCTGGGGACCCAGTACTTC. This sequence joins TRBV2 and TRBJ2-5; D gene uncertain. V lost 5 bases and J 7 bases, leaving 17 bases between the germline ends. Germline CDR1 and CDR2: SNHLY and FYNNEI. The CDR3 spans 14 residues.

The chain employs TRBV2 and TRBJ2-3; a weak D match, TRBD1 (6 bases). This CDR3 region has 12 residues. V lost 7 bases to trimming and J lost 3 bases, with 8 bases between them. The germline CDR1 and CDR2 sequences are SNHLY and FYNNEI. In DNA, the CDR3 is TGTGCCAGCACCGACAGGACAGATACGCAGTATTTT. It encodes CASTDRTDTQYF. The entire variable domain, with the rest obtained from reference TRBV2 and TRBJ2-3, is as follows: EPEVTQTPSHQVTQMGQEVILRCVPISNHLYFYWYRQILGQKVEFLVSFYNNEISEKSEIFDDQFSVERPDGSNFTLKIRSTKLEDSAMYFCASTDRTDTQYFGPGTRLTVL.

The chain recombines TRBV6-5 with TRBJ2-1; the match to TRBD2 covers 11 bases. CDR1 and CDR2 from the germline V gene are MNHEY and SVGAGI. This CDR3 contains 15 residues. V lost 5 bases and J lost 10; bases outside the gene matches: 10. CDR3 DNA: TGTGCCAGCAGTCCTCCGACTAGCGGGAATGGGGAGCAGTTCTTC. Translation gives CASSPPTSGNGEQFF.

The CDR3 loop reads CAGDFGQGYEQYF. The CDR3 nucleotides are TGTGCCGGAGACTTTGGGCAGGGGTACGAGCAGTACTTC. The genes are TRBV6-1 and TRBJ2-7; D is perhaps TRBD1 (6 bases). Germline V lookup: CDR1 MNHNS, CDR2 SASEGT. The CDR3 is 13 residues long. The V end was cut by 11 bases, the J end by 4 bases, with 18 bases between.

V gene TRBV5-1 combines with J gene TRBJ2-5; 7 positions agree with TRBD1. V lost 4 bases to trimming and J lost 1 base; unmatched junction nucleotides: 13. Germline V gives CDR1 SGHRS, CDR2 YFSETQ. The CDR3 consists of 17 residues. The chain's CDR3 is CASSADGTAARQETQYF. The DNA for the CDR3 is TGCGCCAGCAGCGCGGACGGGACAGCCGCCCGCCAAGAGACCCAGTACTTC.

The chain links TRBV28 to TRBJ1-5; D remains ambiguous. The V gene lost 8 bases and the J gene lost 4 bases, with 18 bases spanning the gap. The CDR3 sequence is 15 residues long. Germline V lookup: CDR1 MDHEN, CDR2 SYDVKM. CDR3 coding DNA: TGTGCCAGCTGGGATCGAGGGAGGCCTAATCAGCCCCAGCATTTT. Translating gives CASWDRGRPNQPQHF.

V is TRBV10-3 and J is TRBJ2-1; 7 bases align to TRBD1. With V trimmed by 0 bases and J by 4 bases, 9 bases remained unmatched. CDR1 is ENHRY and CDR2 is SYGVKD in the germline V gene. The CDR3 length is 17 residues. CDR3 protein: CAISESVLWTGYNEQFF. For the CDR3, the DNA is TGTGCCATCAGTGAGTCGGTGTTATGGACAGGATACAATGAGCAGTTCTTC.